The next 3 T cell receptor beta chains were all read from a single sample in a study of T cells in Graves' hyperthyroidism and ophthalmopathy. Amplified TCR beta CDR3 regions derived from RNA transcripts. The HTBI primer set was used in a first-round RT-PCR of the TCR CDR3. TCRdb called the multiplex PCR reads again in MiXCR, with one record for every CDR3 protein. The table records roughly 380,000 distinct CDR3 sequences, approximately 15% of them present only once. Sequencing used blood. Every receptor here comes from an older woman with Graves' hyperthyroidism.

A few counts support this clonotype. The gene calls are TRBV20-1 and TRBJ2-7; D is possibly TRBD1 (6 bases). Germline loops: CDR1 DFQATT, CDR2 SNEGSKA (reference sequence). V was trimmed by 3 bases and J by 4 bases, leaving 16 bases between them. The CDR3 extends over 14 amino acids. The DNA of the CDR3 is TGCAGTGCTAGCGGAGGACAGCGCTTATACGAGCAGTACTTC. It is translated as CSASGGQRLYEQYF.

This clonotype was recorded a few times. V is TRBV6-1 and J is TRBJ1-1; TRBD1 agrees at 9 bases. Germline-derived CDR1 and CDR2 are MNHNS and SASEGT. This CDR3 is built from 13 residues. J lost 9 bases, V lost 6 bases, and 8 bases had no gene match. In DNA, the CDR3 is TGTGCCAGCAGCCTAAGGGACAGGGTGAAAGCTTTCTTT. This encodes CASSLRDRVKAFF.

Regarding this clonotype: Germline is not matched at one junction end, which may reflect a read error. The chain carries TRBV6-5 and TRBJ2-7; 7 nucleotides agree with TRBD2. CDR3 length: 16 amino acids. Germline lookup yields CDR1 MNHEY and CDR2 SVGAGI. CDR3 sequence reads: CAGSYSSASGMYEQYF. For the CDR3, the DNA is TGTGCCGGCAGTTACTCGAGCGCTAGCGGAATGTACGAGCAGTACTTC.